This T cell receptor beta chain was retrieved from a study of early T cells in non-severe SARS-CoV-2 infection. As for the study in general: Unpaired chains resulted from sequencing bulk RNA of unsorted whole blood. Regarding the study as a whole: Sequences matched to VDJdb favored anti-spike CD8 responses, while private and CD4 specificities were missed.

Separate cDNA molecules each had unique molecular identifiers attached to them. MiXCR, run by TCRdb on the 5' RACE reads, gives a single entry per CDR3 protein. This sample has tens of thousands of distinct CDR3 sequences, with about 11% found just once. A remark on this clonotype: Its antigen is unknown.

The V and J ends lost 4 bases and 6 bases respectively, with 10 bases between them. Germline V lookup: CDR1 LGHNA, CDR2 YSLEER. CDR3 length: 13 residues. This chain joins TRBV4-3 and TRBJ2-1; D is possibly TRBD1 or TRBD2 (5 bases each). The input for sequencing was whole blood, taken at baseline. The sequence derives from an adult who was a healthcare worker with PCR-confirmed SARS-CoV-2 infection or an uninfected control (not recorded which). The DNA of the CDR3 is TGCGCCAGCAGCCCGGGACGCAGCAATGAGCAGTTCTTC. Translating gives CASSPGRSNEQFF.